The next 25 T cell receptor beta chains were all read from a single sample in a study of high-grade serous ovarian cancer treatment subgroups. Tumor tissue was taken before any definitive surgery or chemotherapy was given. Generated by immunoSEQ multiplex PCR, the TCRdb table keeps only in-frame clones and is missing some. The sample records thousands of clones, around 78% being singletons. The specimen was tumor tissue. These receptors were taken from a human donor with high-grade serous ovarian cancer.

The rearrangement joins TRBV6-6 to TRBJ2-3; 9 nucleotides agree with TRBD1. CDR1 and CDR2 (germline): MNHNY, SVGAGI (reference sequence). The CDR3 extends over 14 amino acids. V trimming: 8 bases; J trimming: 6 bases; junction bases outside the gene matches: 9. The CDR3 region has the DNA TGTGCCAGCCCACAGGGGGCCGCTATCGATACGCAGTATTTT. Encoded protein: CASPQGAAIDTQYF.

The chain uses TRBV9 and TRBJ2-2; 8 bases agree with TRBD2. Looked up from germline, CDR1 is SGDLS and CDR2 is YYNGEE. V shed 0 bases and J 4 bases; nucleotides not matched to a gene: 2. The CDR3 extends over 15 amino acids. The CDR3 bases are TGTGCCAGCAGCGTAGGCGGGGGGAGCACCGGGGAGCTGTTTTTT. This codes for CASSVGGGSTGELFF.

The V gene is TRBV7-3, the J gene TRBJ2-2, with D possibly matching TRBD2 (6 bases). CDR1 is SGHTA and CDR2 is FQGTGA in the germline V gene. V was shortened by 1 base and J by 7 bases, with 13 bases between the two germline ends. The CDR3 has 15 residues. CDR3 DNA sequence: TGTGCCAGCAGCTTAAAGCCGGGGGTCGGCGGGGAGCTGTTTTTT. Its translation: CASSLKPGVGGELFF.

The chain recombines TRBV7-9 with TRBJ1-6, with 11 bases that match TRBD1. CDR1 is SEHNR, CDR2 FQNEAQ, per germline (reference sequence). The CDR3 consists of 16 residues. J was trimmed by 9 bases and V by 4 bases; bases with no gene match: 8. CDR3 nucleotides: TGTGCCAGCAGCTACACCGGGACAGGGGGTGGTTCACCCCTCCACTTT. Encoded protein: CASSYTGTGGGSPLHF.

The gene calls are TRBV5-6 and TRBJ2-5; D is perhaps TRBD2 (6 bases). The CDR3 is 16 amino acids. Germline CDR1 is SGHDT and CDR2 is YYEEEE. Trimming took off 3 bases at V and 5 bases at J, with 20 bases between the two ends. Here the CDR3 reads CASSYRGDSWVETQYF. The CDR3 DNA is TGTGCCAGCAGCTATCGTGGGGACTCTTGGGTGGAGACCCAGTACTTC.

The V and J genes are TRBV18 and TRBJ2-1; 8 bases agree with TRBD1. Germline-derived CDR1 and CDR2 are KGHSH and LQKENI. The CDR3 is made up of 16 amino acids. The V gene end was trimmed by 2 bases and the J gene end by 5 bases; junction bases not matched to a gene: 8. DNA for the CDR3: TGTGCCAGCTCACCATATAACAGGGGGGAAGACAATGAGCAGTTCTTC. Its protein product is CASSPYNRGEDNEQFF.

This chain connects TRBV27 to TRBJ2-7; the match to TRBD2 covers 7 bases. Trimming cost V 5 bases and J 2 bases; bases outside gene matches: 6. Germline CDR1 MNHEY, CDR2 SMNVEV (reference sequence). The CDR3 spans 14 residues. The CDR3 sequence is CASSMKAGAYEQYF. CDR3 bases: TGTGCCAGCAGTATGAAGGCGGGAGCCTACGAGCAGTACTTC.

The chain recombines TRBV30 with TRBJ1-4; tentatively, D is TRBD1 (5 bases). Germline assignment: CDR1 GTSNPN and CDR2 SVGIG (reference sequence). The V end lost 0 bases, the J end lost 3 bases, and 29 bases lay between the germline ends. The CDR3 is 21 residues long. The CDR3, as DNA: TGTGCCTGGAGTGTCGGTCGGGGGAGCCGAAGAATTAGCAGGGCTAATGAAAAACTGTTTTTT. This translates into CAWSVGRGSRRISRANEKLFF.

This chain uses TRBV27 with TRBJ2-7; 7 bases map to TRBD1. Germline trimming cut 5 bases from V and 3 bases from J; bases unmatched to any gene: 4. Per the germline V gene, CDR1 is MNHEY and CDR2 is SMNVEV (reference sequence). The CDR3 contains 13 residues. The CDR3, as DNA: TGTGCCAGCAGTGACAGGGTGAGCTACGAGCAGTACTTC. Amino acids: CASSDRVSYEQYF.

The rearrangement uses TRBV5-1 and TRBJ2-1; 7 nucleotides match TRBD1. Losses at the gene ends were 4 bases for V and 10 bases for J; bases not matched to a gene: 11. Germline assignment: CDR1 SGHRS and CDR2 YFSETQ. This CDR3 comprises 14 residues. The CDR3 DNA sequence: TGCGCCAGCAGCCCCACTCAGGGGGAAGACGAGCAGTTCTTC. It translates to CASSPTQGEDEQFF.

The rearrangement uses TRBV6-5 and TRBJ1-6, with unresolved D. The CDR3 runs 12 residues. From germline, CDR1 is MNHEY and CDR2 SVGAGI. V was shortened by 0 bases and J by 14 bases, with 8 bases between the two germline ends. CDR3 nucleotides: TGTGCCAGCAGTTACTCGGAGTCCTCCCTCCACTTT. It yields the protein CASSYSESSLHF.

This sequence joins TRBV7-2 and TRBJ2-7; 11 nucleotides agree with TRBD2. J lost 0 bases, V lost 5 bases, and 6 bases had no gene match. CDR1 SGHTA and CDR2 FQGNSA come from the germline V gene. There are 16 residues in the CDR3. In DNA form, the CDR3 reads TGTGCCAGCAGCAAACTAGCGGGGGAAAGCTCCTACGAGCAGTACTTC. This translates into CASSKLAGESSYEQYF.

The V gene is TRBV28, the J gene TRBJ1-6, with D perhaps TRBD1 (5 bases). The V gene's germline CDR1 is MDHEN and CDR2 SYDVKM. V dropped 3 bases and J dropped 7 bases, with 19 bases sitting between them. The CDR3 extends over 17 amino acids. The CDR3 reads CASSFGWAGLGNSPLHF. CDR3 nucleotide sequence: TGTGCCAGCAGTTTTGGGTGGGCAGGGCTTGGAAATTCACCCCTCCACTTT.

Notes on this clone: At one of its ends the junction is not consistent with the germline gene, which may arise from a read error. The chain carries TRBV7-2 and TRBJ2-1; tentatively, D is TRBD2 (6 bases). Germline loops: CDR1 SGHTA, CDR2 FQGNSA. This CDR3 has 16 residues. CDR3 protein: CASSLRGSGSSNEQFF. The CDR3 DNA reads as TGTGCCAGCAGCTTAAGAGGTAGCGGTTCCTCCAATGAGCAGTTCTTC.

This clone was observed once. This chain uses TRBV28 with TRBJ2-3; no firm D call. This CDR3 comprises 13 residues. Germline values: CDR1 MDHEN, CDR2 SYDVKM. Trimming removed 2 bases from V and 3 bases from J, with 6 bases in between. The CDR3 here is CASSLMGTDTQYF. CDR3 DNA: TGTGCCAGCAGTTTAATGGGGACAGATACGCAGTATTTT.

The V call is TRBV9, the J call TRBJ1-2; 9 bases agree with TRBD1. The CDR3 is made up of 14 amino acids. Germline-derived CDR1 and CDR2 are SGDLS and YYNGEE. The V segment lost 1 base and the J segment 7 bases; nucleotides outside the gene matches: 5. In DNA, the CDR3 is TGTGCCAGCAGCGTATTTGGGACAGGGTTTGGCTACACCTTC. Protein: CASSVFGTGFGYTF.

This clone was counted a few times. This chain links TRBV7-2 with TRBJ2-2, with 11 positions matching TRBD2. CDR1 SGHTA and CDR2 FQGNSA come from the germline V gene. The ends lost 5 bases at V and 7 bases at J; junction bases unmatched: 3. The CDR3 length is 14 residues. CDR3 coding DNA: TGTGCCAGCAGCCCGACTAGCGGGGTCGGGGAGCTGTTTTTT. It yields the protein CASSPTSGVGELFF. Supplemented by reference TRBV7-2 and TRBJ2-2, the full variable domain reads GAGVSQSPSNKVTEKGKDVELRCDPISGHTALYWYRQSLGQGLEFLIYFQGNSAPDKSGLPSDRFSAERTGGSVSTLTIQRTQQEDSAVYLCASSPTSGVGELFFGEGSRLTVL.

CDR3 DNA sequence: TGTGCCAGCAGCGGCGGACTAGCCGGCAAAAACATTCAGTACTTC. Its protein is CASSGGLAGKNIQYF. This chain links TRBV9 with TRBJ2-4; 8 bases are a match to TRBD2. The trim removed 3 bases at V and 3 bases at J, leaving 5 bases unmatched. In germline, CDR1 is SGDLS, CDR2 YYNGEE. The CDR3 length is 15 residues.

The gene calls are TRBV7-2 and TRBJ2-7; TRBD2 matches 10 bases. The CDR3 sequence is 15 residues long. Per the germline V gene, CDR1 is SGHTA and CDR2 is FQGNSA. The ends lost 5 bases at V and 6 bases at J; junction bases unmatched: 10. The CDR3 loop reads CASSTRGLARSEQYF. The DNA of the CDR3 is TGTGCCAGCAGCACCCGGGGACTAGCGAGAAGCGAGCAGTACTTC.

This chain's CDR3 is CASSITGQGVAREQYF. For the CDR3, the DNA is TGTGCCAGTAGTATAACCGGACAGGGGGTAGCAAGGGAGCAGTACTTC. The chain joins TRBV19 to TRBJ2-5; 10 bases match TRBD1. The CDR3 covers 16 residues. J lost 11 bases, V lost 2 bases, and 14 bases had no gene match. Germline V gives CDR1 LNHDA, CDR2 SQIVND (reference sequence). Filled out from reference TRBV19 and TRBJ2-5, the complete variable domain reads DGGITQSPKYLFRKEGQNVTLSCEQNLNHDAMYWYRQDPGQGLRLIYYSQIVNDFQKGDIAEGYSVSREKKESFPLTVTSAQKNPTAFYLCASSITGQGVAREQYFGPGTRLLVL.

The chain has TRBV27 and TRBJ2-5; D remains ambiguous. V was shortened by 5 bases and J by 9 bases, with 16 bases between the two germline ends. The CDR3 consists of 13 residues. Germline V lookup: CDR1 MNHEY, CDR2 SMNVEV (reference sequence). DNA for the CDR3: TGTGCCAGCAGTCCACAAGAAGAGATGGCCCAGTACTTC. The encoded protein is CASSPQEEMAQYF.

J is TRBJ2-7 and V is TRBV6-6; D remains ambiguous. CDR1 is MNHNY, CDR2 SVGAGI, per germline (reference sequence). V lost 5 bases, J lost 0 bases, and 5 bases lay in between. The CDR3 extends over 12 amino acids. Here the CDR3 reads CASSKSSYEQYF. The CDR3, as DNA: TGTGCCAGCAGTAAGAGCTCCTACGAGCAGTACTTC.

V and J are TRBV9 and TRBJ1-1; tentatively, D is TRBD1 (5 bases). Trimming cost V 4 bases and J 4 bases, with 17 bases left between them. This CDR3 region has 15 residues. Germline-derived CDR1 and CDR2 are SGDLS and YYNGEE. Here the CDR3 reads CASSPMGGMATEAFF. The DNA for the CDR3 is TGTGCCAGCAGCCCCATGGGGGGGATGGCCACTGAAGCTTTCTTT.

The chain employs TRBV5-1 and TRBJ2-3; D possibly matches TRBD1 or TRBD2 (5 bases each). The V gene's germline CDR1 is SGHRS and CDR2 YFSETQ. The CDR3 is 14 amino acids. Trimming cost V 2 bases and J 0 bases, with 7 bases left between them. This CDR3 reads CASSFEGSTDTQYF. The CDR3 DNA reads TGCGCCAGCAGCTTTGAGGGGAGCACAGATACGCAGTATTTT.

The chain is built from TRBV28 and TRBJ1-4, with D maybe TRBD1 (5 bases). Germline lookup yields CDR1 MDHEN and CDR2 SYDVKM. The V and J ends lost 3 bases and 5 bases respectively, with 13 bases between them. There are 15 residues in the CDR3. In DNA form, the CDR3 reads TGTGCCAGCAGTTTCGTCGCAGGGAGGAATGAAAAACTGTTTTTT. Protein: CASSFVAGRNEKLFF.